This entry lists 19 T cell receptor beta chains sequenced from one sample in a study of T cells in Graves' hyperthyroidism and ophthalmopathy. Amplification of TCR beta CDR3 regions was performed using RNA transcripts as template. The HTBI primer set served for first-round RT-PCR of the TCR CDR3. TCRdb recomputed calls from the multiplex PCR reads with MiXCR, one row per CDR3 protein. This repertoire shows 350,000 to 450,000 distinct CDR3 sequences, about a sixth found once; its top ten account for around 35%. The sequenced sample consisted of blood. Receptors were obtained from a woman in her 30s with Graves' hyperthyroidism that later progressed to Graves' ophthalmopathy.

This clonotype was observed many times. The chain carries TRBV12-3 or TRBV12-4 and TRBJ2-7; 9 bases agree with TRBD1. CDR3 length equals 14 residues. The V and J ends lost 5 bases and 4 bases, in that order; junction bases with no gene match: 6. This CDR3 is CASSLRDRVYEQYF. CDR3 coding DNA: TGTGCCAGCAGTCTCCGGGACAGGGTGTACGAGCAGTACTTC.

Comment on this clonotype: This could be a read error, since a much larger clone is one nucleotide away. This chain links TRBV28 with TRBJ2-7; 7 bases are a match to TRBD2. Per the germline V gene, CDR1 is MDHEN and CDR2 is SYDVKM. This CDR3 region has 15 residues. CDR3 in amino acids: CASSSWGGNKYEQCF. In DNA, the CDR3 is TGTGCCAGCAGCTCGTGGGGGGGGAACAAGTACGAGCAGTGCTTC.

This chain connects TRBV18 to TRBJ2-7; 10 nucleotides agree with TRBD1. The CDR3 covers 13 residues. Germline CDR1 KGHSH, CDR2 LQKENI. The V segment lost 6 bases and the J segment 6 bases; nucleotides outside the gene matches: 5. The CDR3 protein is CASSGTGEAEQYV. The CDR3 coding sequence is TGTGCCAGCTCCGGGACAGGGGAGGCCGAGCAGTACGTC.

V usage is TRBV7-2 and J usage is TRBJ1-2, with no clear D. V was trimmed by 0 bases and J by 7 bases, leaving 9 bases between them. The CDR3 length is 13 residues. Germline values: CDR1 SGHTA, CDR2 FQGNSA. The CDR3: CASSLASLGGYTF. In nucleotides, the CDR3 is TGTGCCAGCAGCTTAGCCTCGCTGGGTGGCTACACCTTC.

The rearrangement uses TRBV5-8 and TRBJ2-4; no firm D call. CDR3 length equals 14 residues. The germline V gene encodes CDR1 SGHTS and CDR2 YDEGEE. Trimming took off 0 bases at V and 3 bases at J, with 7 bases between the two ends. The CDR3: CASSLGTSKNIQYF. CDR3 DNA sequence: TGTGCCAGCAGCTTGGGGACCAGCAAAAACATTCAGTACTTC.

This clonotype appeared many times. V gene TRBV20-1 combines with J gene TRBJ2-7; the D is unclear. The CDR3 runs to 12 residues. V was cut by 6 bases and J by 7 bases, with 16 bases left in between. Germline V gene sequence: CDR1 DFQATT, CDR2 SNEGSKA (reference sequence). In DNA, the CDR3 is TGCAGTGCCAATATCCATCTGAGGGAGCAGTACTTC. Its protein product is CSANIHLREQYF.

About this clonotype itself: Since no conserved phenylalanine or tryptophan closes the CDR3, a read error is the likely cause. CDR3 sequence (DNA): TGCAGTGCTAGAGGGGGCCAGAGCTCCTACGAGCAGTACTCC. As protein: CSARGGQSSYEQYS. The V and J genes are TRBV20-1 and TRBJ2-7, with D perhaps TRBD1 (5 bases). The V gene lost 1 base and the J gene lost 0 bases, with 10 bases spanning the gap. There are 14 residues in the CDR3. The germline CDR1 and CDR2 sequences are DFQATT and SNEGSKA (reference sequence).

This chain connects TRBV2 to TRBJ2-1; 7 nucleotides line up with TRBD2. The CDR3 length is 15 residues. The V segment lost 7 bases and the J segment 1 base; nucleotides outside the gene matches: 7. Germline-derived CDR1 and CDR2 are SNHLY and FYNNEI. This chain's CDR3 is CASKKDGGSYNEQFF. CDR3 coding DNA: TGTGCCAGCAAGAAGGACGGGGGGTCCTACAATGAGCAGTTCTTC.

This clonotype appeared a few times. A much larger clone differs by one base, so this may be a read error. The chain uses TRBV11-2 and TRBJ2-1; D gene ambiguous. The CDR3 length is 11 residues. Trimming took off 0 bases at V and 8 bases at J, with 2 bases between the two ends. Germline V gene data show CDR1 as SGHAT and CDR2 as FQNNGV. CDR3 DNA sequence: TGTGCCAGCAGCTTAGACTATGAGCAGTTCTTC. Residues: CASSLDYEQFF.

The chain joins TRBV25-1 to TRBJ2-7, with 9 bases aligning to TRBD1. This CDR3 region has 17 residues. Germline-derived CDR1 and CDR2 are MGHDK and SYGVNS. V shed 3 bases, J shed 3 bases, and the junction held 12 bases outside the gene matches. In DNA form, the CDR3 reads TGTGCCAGCAGTGAGTCGGAAGGGGACAGGGCCTACTACGAGCAGTACTTC. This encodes CASSESEGDRAYYEQYF.

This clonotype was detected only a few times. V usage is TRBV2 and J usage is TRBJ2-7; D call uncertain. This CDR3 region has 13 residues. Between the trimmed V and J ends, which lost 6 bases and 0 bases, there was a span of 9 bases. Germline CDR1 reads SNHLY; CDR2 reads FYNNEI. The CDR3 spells CASRRLSSYEQYV. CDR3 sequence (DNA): TGTGCCAGCAGGAGACTGAGCTCCTACGAGCAGTACGTC.

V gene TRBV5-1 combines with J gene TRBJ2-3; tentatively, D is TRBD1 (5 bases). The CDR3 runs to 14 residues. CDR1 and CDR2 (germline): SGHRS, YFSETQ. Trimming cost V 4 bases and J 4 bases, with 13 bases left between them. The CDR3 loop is CASSSSGFADTQYF. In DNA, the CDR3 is TGCGCCAGCAGCAGCTCAGGGTTTGCAGATACGCAGTATTTT.

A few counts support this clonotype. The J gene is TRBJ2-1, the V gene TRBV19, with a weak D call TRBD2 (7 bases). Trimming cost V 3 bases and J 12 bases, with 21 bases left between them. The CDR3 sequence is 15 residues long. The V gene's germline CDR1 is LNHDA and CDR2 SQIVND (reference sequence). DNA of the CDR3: TGTGCCAGTAGTATTTACCTGCGGGGGCCCACGGGGCAGTTCTTC. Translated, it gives CASSIYLRGPTGQFF. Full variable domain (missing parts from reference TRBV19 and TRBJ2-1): DGGITQSPKYLFRKEGQNVTLSCEQNLNHDAMYWYRQDPGQGLRLIYYSQIVNDFQKGDIAEGYSVSREKKESFPLTVTSAQKNPTAFYLCASSIYLRGPTGQFFGPGTRLTVL.

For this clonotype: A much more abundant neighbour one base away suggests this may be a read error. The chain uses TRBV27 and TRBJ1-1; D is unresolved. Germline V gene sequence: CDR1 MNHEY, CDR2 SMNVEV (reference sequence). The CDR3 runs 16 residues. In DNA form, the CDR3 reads TGTGCCAGCAGTTTAACCCCGCGAAGGATGAACACTGAAGCTTCCTTT. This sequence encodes CASSLTPRRMNTEASF.

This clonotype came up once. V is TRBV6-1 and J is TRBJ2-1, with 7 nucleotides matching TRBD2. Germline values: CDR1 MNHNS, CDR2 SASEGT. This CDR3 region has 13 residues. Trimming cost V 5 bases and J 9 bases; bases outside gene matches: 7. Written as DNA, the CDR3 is TGTGCCAGCAGTTATAGGGCGGGAGTTGAGCAGTTCTTC. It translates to CASSYRAGVEQFF.

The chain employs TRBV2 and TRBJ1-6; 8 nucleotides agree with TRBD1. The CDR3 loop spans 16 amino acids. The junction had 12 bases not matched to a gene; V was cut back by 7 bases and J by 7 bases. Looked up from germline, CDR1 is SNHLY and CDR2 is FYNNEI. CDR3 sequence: CASISDRGVLNSPLHF. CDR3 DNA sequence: TGTGCCAGCATTTCCGACAGGGGAGTATTGAATTCACCCCTCCACTTT. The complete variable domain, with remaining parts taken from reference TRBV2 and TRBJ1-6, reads EPEVTQTPSHQVTQMGQEVILRCVPISNHLYFYWYRQILGQKVEFLVSFYNNEISEKSEIFDDQFSVERPDGSNFTLKIRSTKLEDSAMYFCASISDRGVLNSPLHFGNGTRLTVT.

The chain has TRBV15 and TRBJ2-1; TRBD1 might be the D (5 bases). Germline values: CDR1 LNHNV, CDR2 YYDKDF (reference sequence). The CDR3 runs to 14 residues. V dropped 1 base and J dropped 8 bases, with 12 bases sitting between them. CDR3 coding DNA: TGTGCCACCAGCAGAGCAGGGCCCTGGGATGAGCAGTTCTTC. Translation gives CATSRAGPWDEQFF.

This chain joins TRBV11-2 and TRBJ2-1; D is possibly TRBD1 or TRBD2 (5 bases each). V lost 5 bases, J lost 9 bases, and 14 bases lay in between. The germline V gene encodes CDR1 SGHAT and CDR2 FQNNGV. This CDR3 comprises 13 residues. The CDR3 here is CASSPGTLTEQFF. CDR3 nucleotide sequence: TGTGCCAGCAGCCCCGGGACCCTCACTGAGCAGTTCTTC.

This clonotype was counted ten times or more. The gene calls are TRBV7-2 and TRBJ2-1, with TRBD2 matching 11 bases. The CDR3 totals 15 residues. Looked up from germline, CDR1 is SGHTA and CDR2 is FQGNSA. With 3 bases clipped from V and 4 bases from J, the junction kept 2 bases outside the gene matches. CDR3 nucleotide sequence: TGTGCCAGCAGCTTCACTAGCGGGGGATACAATGAGCAGTTCTTC. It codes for CASSFTSGGYNEQFF.